These 26 T cell receptor beta chains were all obtained from the same sample, sequenced in a study of cytomegalovirus exposure and HLA in healthy donors. Vbeta (60) and Jbeta (13) primers were used in the PCR. TCRdb's table, derived via immunoSEQ multiplex PCR, lists solely in-frame clones and lacks some. The sample has about 130,000 clones, roughly 79% seen once; the top ten hold 2.7%. Sequencing input: PBMCs. The receptors derive from a boy aged 2 to 9 in good health and CMV-seronegative.

In its sample, this clone was seen once. The chain joins TRBV5-1 to TRBJ2-7, with 7 bases aligning to TRBD2. Germline trimming cut 2 bases from V and 5 bases from J; bases unmatched to any gene: 7. The CDR3 is 14 residues long. Germline-derived CDR1 and CDR2 are SGHRS and YFSETQ. CDR3 in DNA: TGCGCCAGCAGCTTTCAAAGGGGAGGGGACGAGCAGTACTTC. Amino acid sequence: CASSFQRGGDEQYF.

This clone was found a few times. The CDR3: CASSAESGSSNEQFF. The CDR3 nucleotides are TGTGCCAGCAGTGCTGAGAGTGGTAGTTCTAATGAGCAGTTCTTC. The J gene is TRBJ2-1, the V gene TRBV6-4; no firm D call. Germline loops: CDR1 MRHNA, CDR2 SNTAGT. CDR3 length: 15 residues. The ends were cut back, 4 bases at V and 7 bases at J, with 17 bases in the middle.

The J gene is TRBJ1-6, the V gene TRBV7-3; D may be TRBD1 (5 bases). The germline CDR1 and CDR2 sequences are SGHTA and FQGTGA. CDR3 length equals 14 residues. V lost 2 bases and J 10 bases, leaving 12 bases between the germline ends. CDR3 sequence reads: CASSLAGRGSPLHF. CDR3 DNA: TGTGCCAGCAGCTTAGCAGGCCGGGGGTCACCCCTCCACTTT. The full variable domain, rest sourced from reference TRBV7-3 and TRBJ1-6, is GAGVSQTPSNKVTEKGKYVELRCDPISGHTALYWYRQSLGQGPEFLIYFQGTGAADDSGLPNDRFFAVRPEGSVSTLKIQRTERGDSAVYLCASSLAGRGSPLHFGNGTRLTVT.

V gene TRBV7-2 combines with J gene TRBJ1-2; D is perhaps TRBD1 (5 bases). CDR1 SGHTA and CDR2 FQGNSA come from the germline V gene. Between the trimmed V and J ends, which lost 3 bases and 0 bases, there was a span of 14 bases. This CDR3 spans 16 amino acids. In nucleotides, the CDR3 is TGTGCCAGCAGCTTTGACAGACGATCAACTAACTATGGCTACACCTTC. Translation: CASSFDRRSTNYGYTF.

The rearrangement links TRBV6-1 to TRBJ1-5; D gene unclear. Germline V gives CDR1 MNHNS, CDR2 SASEGT. V lost 3 bases to trimming and J lost 2 bases, with 5 bases between them. The CDR3 has 13 residues. The CDR3 protein is CASSDSRNQPQHF. CDR3 sequence (DNA): TGTGCCAGCAGTGATTCTCGCAATCAGCCCCAGCATTTT.

The genes are TRBV5-1 and TRBJ1-3, with 8 nucleotides matching TRBD1. Germline CDR1 reads SGHRS; CDR2 reads YFSETQ. Losses at the gene ends were 7 bases for V and 5 bases for J; bases not matched to a gene: 14. This CDR3 region has 16 residues. CDR3 in DNA: TGCGCCAGCCGACTTGCCACAGGGGGTACCCGAAACACCATATATTTT. The encoded protein is CASRLATGGTRNTIYF. Variable domain in full (rest from reference TRBV5-1 and TRBJ1-3): KAGVTQTPRYLIKTRGQQVTLSCSPISGHRSVSWYQQTPGQGLQFLFEYFSETQRNKGNFPGRFSGRQFSNSRSEMNVSTLELGDSALYLCASRLATGGTRNTIYFGEGSWLTVV.

This chain uses TRBV25-1 with TRBJ1-2, with 8 nucleotides matching TRBD1. The CDR3 length is 13 residues. V shed 5 bases and J 6 bases; nucleotides not matched to a gene: 5. Germline V gives CDR1 MGHDK, CDR2 SYGVNS. The CDR3 DNA sequence: TGTGCCAGCAGTTGGACAGGGTTGGATGGCTACACCTTC. Amino acid sequence: CASSWTGLDGYTF.

This clone has more than one count but fewer than ten. The gene calls are TRBV11-1 and TRBJ2-7; 15 bases fit TRBD2. Trimming removed 5 bases from V and 4 bases from J; junction bases left unmatched: 6. Germline V CDR1 and CDR2: SGHAT, FQDESV (reference sequence). This CDR3 spans 16 amino acids. CDR3 amino acids: CASSRGLAGGPYEQYV. The CDR3 DNA reads TGTGCCAGCAGCCGAGGACTAGCGGGAGGGCCATACGAGCAGTACGTC.

This clone was picked up one time. The chain combines TRBV12-2 with TRBJ1-1; the table's D gene call, TRBD1, was not cross checked with the DNA. TRBV12-2 is flagged as a pseudogene. The CDR3 sequence is 14 residues long. CDR3 sequence (DNA): TGTGCAAGTCGCTTAGGAGGGGGCGGCACTGAAGCTTTCTTT. It translates to CASRLGGGGTEAFF.

This clone was seen just once. The chain's CDR3 is CATGDRTLNTEAFF. The CDR3 DNA follows: TGTGCCACCGGGGACAGGACCCTGAACACTGAAGCTTTCTTT. The chain has TRBV15 and TRBJ1-1; 8 bases are shared with TRBD1. The germline V gene encodes CDR1 LNHNV and CDR2 YYDKDF (reference sequence). This CDR3 has 14 amino acids. The trim removed 8 bases at V and 0 bases at J, leaving 5 bases unmatched.

The V gene is TRBV2, the J gene TRBJ2-6; D is perhaps TRBD2 (5 bases). Germline CDR1 and CDR2: SNHLY and FYNNEI. Trimming removed 3 bases at V and 1 base at J, with 7 bases between. The CDR3 covers 15 residues. CDR3 amino acids: CASSEGESGANVLTF. DNA of the CDR3: TGTGCCAGCAGTGAGGGAGAGTCTGGGGCCAACGTCCTGACTTTC.

The V gene is TRBV25-1, the J gene TRBJ1-2; 8 nucleotides match TRBD1. Germline CDR1 reads MGHDK; CDR2 reads SYGVNS. The CDR3 contains 14 residues. After removal of 4 bases from V and 5 bases from J, the junction contained 6 bases not matched to a gene. The CDR3 sequence: CASSGTGTPYGYTF. DNA for the CDR3: TGTGCCAGCAGTGGGACAGGGACGCCGTATGGCTACACCTTC.

The chain employs TRBV4-3 and TRBJ1-2; D uncertain. The CDR3 consists of 16 residues. The V end lost 3 bases, the J end lost 0 bases, and 14 bases lay between the germline ends. Germline V gene lookup returns CDR1 LGHNA and CDR2 YSLEER. The CDR3 here is CASSQAPELANYGYTF. The CDR3 region has the DNA TGCGCCAGCAGCCAGGCACCGGAGTTAGCTAACTATGGCTACACCTTC.

J is TRBJ1-5 and V is TRBV7-2; D remains ambiguous. The CDR3 totals 15 residues. Between the trimmed V and J ends, which lost 1 base and 2 bases, there was a span of 9 bases. Germline V gene lookup returns CDR1 SGHTA and CDR2 FQGNSA. CDR3 in DNA: TGTGCCAGCAGCTTAGGGGGAGGAGGCAATCAGCCCCAGCATTTT. Protein product: CASSLGGGGNQPQHF.

On this clone: Germline is not matched at one junction end, which may reflect a read error. This sequence joins TRBV7-9 and TRBJ2-6, with D tentatively TRBD1 (5 bases). There are 17 residues in the CDR3. CDR1 and CDR2 (germline): SEHNR, FQNEAQ (reference sequence). CDR3 DNA sequence: TGTTCCAGCAGCTCCGAATTATCAGGGTCTGGGGCCAACGTCCTGACTTTC. Protein: CSSSSELSGSGANVLTF. The full variable domain, its missing parts supplied by reference TRBV7-9 and TRBJ2-6, is DTGVSQNPRHKITKRGQNVTFRCDPISEHNRLYWYRQTLGQGPEFLTYFQNEAQLEKSRLLSDRFSAERPKGSFSTLEIQRTEQGDSAMYLCSSSSELSGSGANVLTFGAGSRLTVL.

The chain has TRBV15 and TRBJ2-5, with TRBD1 identical over 8 bases. The length of the CDR3 is 16 residues. V shed 3 bases and J 0 bases; nucleotides not matched to a gene: 6. The germline CDR1 and CDR2 sequences are LNHNV and YYDKDF (reference sequence). The CDR3 here is CATSRGRGRYQETQYF. In DNA, the CDR3 is TGTGCCACCAGCAGGGGCAGGGGGCGGTACCAAGAGACCCAGTACTTC.

The chain combines TRBV4-2 with TRBJ2-7, with TRBD2 identical over 9 bases. The CDR3 runs to 15 residues. Trimming cost V 3 bases and J 2 bases; bases outside gene matches: 5. Germline V gives CDR1 LGHNA, CDR2 YNFKEQ. The chain's CDR3 is CASSQPSGATYEQYF. The CDR3 region has the DNA TGTGCCAGCAGCCAGCCTAGCGGGGCCACCTACGAGCAGTACTTC.

This chain connects TRBV30 to TRBJ1-1; TRBD1 matches 8 bases. This CDR3 is built from 13 residues. Germline V lookup: CDR1 GTSNPN, CDR2 SVGIG (reference sequence). V lost 3 bases and J lost 4; bases outside the gene matches: 4. Here the CDR3 DNA reads TGTGCCTGGAGACAGGGGGTGAGCACTGAAGCTTTCTTT. Its translation is CAWRQGVSTEAFF.

In regard to this clone: Distinct nucleotide sequences in the sample also encode this CDR3. The chain links TRBV5-1 to TRBJ2-5, with D possibly being TRBD1 (6 bases). V lost 0 bases to trimming and J lost 2 bases, with 8 bases between them. Germline CDR1 SGHRS, CDR2 YFSETQ. CDR3 length: 14 amino acids. The DNA of the CDR3 is TGCGCCAGCAGCTTGGTAGGACAGCAAGAGACCCAGTACTTC. Its protein is CASSLVGQQETQYF.

The chain has TRBV6-5 and TRBJ2-5; no clear D gene. This CDR3 contains 14 residues. The germline V gene encodes CDR1 MNHEY and CDR2 SVGAGI. Trimming cost V 2 bases and J 3 bases, with 10 bases left between them. The CDR3 reads CASSYEESEETQYF. The DNA of the CDR3 is TGTGCCAGCAGTTACGAGGAGAGTGAAGAGACCCAGTACTTC.

The chain is built from TRBV10-3 and TRBJ2-1; tentatively, D is TRBD2 (6 bases). This CDR3 has 12 residues. V was pared by 7 bases and J by 5 bases, with 9 bases between. Germline CDR1 and CDR2: ENHRY and SYGVKD. DNA for the CDR3: TGTGCCATCATGGGGGGTCACAATGAGCAGTTCTTC. It yields the protein CAIMGGHNEQFF.

The chain employs TRBV5-4 and TRBJ2-1, with TRBD2 as a possible D gene (7 bases). V lost 4 bases to trimming and J lost 0 bases, with 17 bases between them. This CDR3 is built from 17 residues. Germline CDR1 is SGHNT and CDR2 is YYREEE (reference sequence). The CDR3 DNA reads as TGTGCCAGCAGCACGGGGGGCAGGCAAGTCTCCTACAATGAGCAGTTCTTC. Translated: CASSTGGRQVSYNEQFF.

The gene calls are TRBV9 and TRBJ2-5; 8 bases fit TRBD2. The CDR3 has 16 residues. Germline V lookup: CDR1 SGDLS, CDR2 YYNGEE. V shed 0 bases, J shed 7 bases, and the junction held 11 bases outside the gene matches. The CDR3 loop reads CASSVGAGGTTGTQYF. CDR3 coding DNA: TGTGCCAGCAGCGTAGGGGCGGGGGGTACCACCGGGACCCAGTACTTC.

CDR3 amino acids: CASSHQGQEQFF. DNA for the CDR3: TGTGCCAGCAGTCATCAGGGTCAAGAGCAGTTCTTC. This chain links TRBV6-6 with TRBJ2-1; a possible D gene is TRBD1 (5 bases). V lost 5 bases, J lost 10 bases, and 12 bases lay in between. The CDR3 runs to 12 residues. Germline V gives CDR1 MNHNY, CDR2 SVGAGI (reference sequence).

CDR3 bases: TGTGCCAGCCTGGAACAGGGGACCGGGCAGCCCCAGCATTTT. Residues: CASLEQGTGQPQHF. The chain carries TRBV2 and TRBJ1-5; 7 positions match TRBD1. Germline CDR1 is SNHLY and CDR2 is FYNNEI. This CDR3 spans 14 amino acids. V shed 8 bases and J 7 bases; nucleotides not matched to a gene: 11.

The chain has TRBV18 and TRBJ2-7; D is undetermined. Germline CDR1 and CDR2: KGHSH and LQKENI. V was pared by 3 bases and J by 2 bases, with 11 bases between. The CDR3 is 14 residues long. CDR3 sequence: CASSPRHGTYEQYV. CDR3 nucleotide sequence: TGTGCCAGCTCACCCCGACACGGAACCTACGAGCAGTACGTC.